This is a list of T cell receptor beta chains from one sample in a study of T cell responses to AZD1222 COVID-19 vaccine. The assay was immunoSEQ multiplex PCR, and TCRdb's table has in-frame clones only and misses some. The repertoire consists of roughly 150,000 clones, with roughly 89% occurring once and the leading ten covering more than 1.5%. The sequenced sample was peripheral blood, obtained on day 0 of AZD1222 vaccination. These receptors were collected from an adult in good health. CDR3s include the opening cysteine and the closing phenylalanine or tryptophan. The order of the fields is CDR3 length, clone size, V gene, J gene, D gene, CDR3 DNA, CDR3 protein. D genes are given only for firm matches. Expanded clones get a size class; other rows say once, few or many, or leave the size out.

length: 17; size: once; V: TRBV30; J: TRBJ2-7; D: TRBD2; DNA: TGTGCCTGGAGTGTAAGGTCTAGCGGGACCCTCTCCTACGAGCAGTACTTC; CDR3: CAWSVRSSGTLSYEQYF
length: 14; size: -; V: TRBV7-8; J: TRBJ1-2; D: -; DNA: TGTGCCAGCAGCTTCCAGCGATCTAACTATGGCTACACCTTC; CDR3: CASSFQRSNYGYTF
length: 15; size: -; V: TRBV7-2; J: TRBJ1-5; D: -; DNA: TGTGCCAGCAGCTTAGCTGGGGGGCTCTATCAGCCCCAGCATTTT; CDR3: CASSLAGGLYQPQHF
length: 14; size: -; V: TRBV5-1; J: TRBJ1-2; D: -; DNA: TGCGCCAGCAGCTTGGACCGGATGTTGAGCGGCTACACCTTC; CDR3: CASSLDRMLSGYTF
length: 14; size: -; V: TRBV27; J: TRBJ1-4; D: TRBD1; DNA: TGTGCCAGCAGTCCCGTTGACAGGGGGGAAAAACTGTTTTTT; CDR3: CASSPVDRGEKLFF
length: 14; size: -; V: TRBV11-3; J: TRBJ2-2; D: -; DNA: TGTGCCAGCAGCTTAGATGAACGGGGCGGGGAGCTGTTTTTT; CDR3: CASSLDERGGELFF
length: 12; size: -; V: TRBV3-1/TRBV3-2; J: TRBJ2-7; D: -; DNA: TGTGCCAGCAGCCAAGCGTACCACGGGCAGTACTTC; CDR3: CASSQAYHGQYF
length: 10; size: -; V: TRBV29-1; J: TRBJ1-1; D: TRBD1; DNA: TGCAGCGTCCGGGACAGTGAAGCTTTCTTT; CDR3: CSVRDSEAFF
length: 15; size: -; V: TRBV6-5; J: TRBJ1-6; D: -; DNA: TGTGCCAGCAGTTCCGCGAGGTCCTATAATTCACCCCTCCACTTT; CDR3: CASSSARSYNSPLHF
length: 14; size: once; V: TRBV27; J: TRBJ2-2; D: TRBD1; DNA: TGTGCCAGCAGTGCCTACAGGGGCACCGGGGAGCTGTTTTTT; CDR3: CASSAYRGTGELFF
length: 15; size: -; V: TRBV11-2; J: TRBJ2-7; D: TRBD2; DNA: TGTGCCAGCAGTTCCTTAGCGGGGCACTCCTACGAGCAGTACTTC; CDR3: CASSSLAGHSYEQYF
length: 15; size: -; V: TRBV27; J: TRBJ1-6; D: -; DNA: TGTGCCAGCAGTTTACCAGGGGTAAATAATTCACCCCTCCACTTT; CDR3: CASSLPGVNNSPLHF
length: 13; size: -; V: TRBV3-1/TRBV3-2; J: TRBJ2-7; D: -; DNA: TGTGCCAGCAGCCAACCCCATCGAGACGAGCAGTACTTC; CDR3: CASSQPHRDEQYF
length: 14; size: -; V: TRBV5-4; J: TRBJ1-3; D: -; DNA: TGTGCCAGCAGCTTTGGGATCTCTGGAAACACCATATATTTT; CDR3: CASSFGISGNTIYF
length: 15; size: -; V: TRBV9; J: TRBJ2-1; D: TRBD2; DNA: TGTGCCAGCAGCGTAGGGACTAGCGGAAACAATGAGCAGTTCTTC; CDR3: CASSVGTSGNNEQFF
length: 15; size: -; V: TRBV4-2; J: TRBJ1-2; D: -; DNA: TGTGCCAGCAGCCAAGATCCCAGGGAAGGCTATGGCTACACCTTC; CDR3: CASSQDPREGYGYTF
length: 16; size: -; V: TRBV2; J: TRBJ2-1; D: -; DNA: TGTGCCAGCAACCTTAATGGGGCTAGTTTCTACAATGAGCAGTTCTTC; CDR3: CASNLNGASFYNEQFF
length: 15; size: -; V: TRBV5-1; J: TRBJ1-5; D: TRBD1; DNA: TGCGCCAGCAGCTTGATAGGACAGGGCGTGCAGCCCCAGCATTTT; CDR3: CASSLIGQGVQPQHF
length: 13; size: -; V: TRBV12-3/TRBV12-4; J: TRBJ1-1; D: -; DNA: TGTGCCAGCAGCAAACAGGTGAACACTGAAGCTTTCTTT; CDR3: CASSKQVNTEAFF
length: 14; size: -; V: TRBV9; J: TRBJ2-3; D: -; DNA: TGTGCCAGCAGGGGAAGGACCCTAGGGGATACGCAGTATTTT; CDR3: CASRGRTLGDTQYF
length: 16; size: -; V: TRBV6-4; J: TRBJ2-1; D: TRBD2; DNA: TGTGCCAGCAGGATGACTAGCGGGGGTTTGCGTGGTGAGCAGTTCTTC; CDR3: CASRMTSGGLRGEQFF
length: 17; size: -; V: TRBV7-2; J: TRBJ2-3; D: TRBD2; DNA: TGTGCCAGCAGCTTAGGGTTCGGACTAGCGGTCGGGGATACGCAGTATTTT; CDR3: CASSLGFGLAVGDTQYF
length: 14; size: -; V: TRBV5-1; J: TRBJ1-1; D: -; DNA: TGCGCCAGCAGCTACAGCGGAACAGTCGGTGAAGCTTTCTTT; CDR3: CASSYSGTVGEAFF
length: 15; size: -; V: TRBV5-1; J: TRBJ2-7; D: TRBD1; DNA: TGCGCCAGCAGCTCCTGGACAGGGGGGGCCTACGAGCAGTACTTC; CDR3: CASSSWTGGAYEQYF
length: 14; size: -; V: TRBV7-9; J: TRBJ2-1; D: -; DNA: TGTGCCAGCAGCCAAGCGGGCTCCTACAATGAGCAGTTCTTC; CDR3: CASSQAGSYNEQFF
length: 15; size: -; V: TRBV30; J: TRBJ1-3; D: -; DNA: TGTGCCTGGAGTGTACCGGACAGCTCTGGAAACACCATATATTTT; CDR3: CAWSVPDSSGNTIYF
length: 16; size: once; V: TRBV2; J: TRBJ1-2; D: TRBD1; DNA: TGTGCCAGCAGTGAACTTGGGACAGGGGATAACTATGGCTACACCTTC; CDR3: CASSELGTGDNYGYTF
length: 14; size: -; V: TRBV4-3; J: TRBJ1-1; D: -; DNA: TGCGCCAGCAGCCAAGAAAAGGGTTACACTGAAGCTTTCTTT; CDR3: CASSQEKGYTEAFF
length: 13; size: -; V: TRBV6-5; J: TRBJ2-2; D: -; DNA: TGTGCCAGCAGTTACCCTGCTCGTCGGGAGCTGTTTTTT; CDR3: CASSYPARRELFF
length: 12; size: -; V: TRBV12-3/TRBV12-4; J: TRBJ2-7; D: -; DNA: TGTGCCAGCAGTCAGGGGTGGTACGAGCAGTACTTC; CDR3: CASSQGWYEQYF
length: 16; size: -; V: TRBV5-1; J: TRBJ2-6; D: -; DNA: TGCGCCAGCAGCTTGGAGGGGGGCCTCCGGGCCAACGTCCTGACTTTC; CDR3: CASSLEGGLRANVLTF
length: 14; size: -; V: TRBV2; J: TRBJ1-6; D: -; DNA: TGTGCCAGCAAAAGTAGCCTTTGGAATTCACCCCTCCACTTT; CDR3: CASKSSLWNSPLHF
length: 15; size: once; V: TRBV18; J: TRBJ1-1; D: TRBD1; DNA: TGTGCCAGCTCACAGGGACAGGGGGCCGGCACTGAAGCTTTCTTT; CDR3: CASSQGQGAGTEAFF
length: 15; size: -; V: TRBV5-6; J: TRBJ1-2; D: -; DNA: TGTGCCAGCAGCTTGGGGTCTGTCAGAGACTATGGCTACACCTTC; CDR3: CASSLGSVRDYGYTF